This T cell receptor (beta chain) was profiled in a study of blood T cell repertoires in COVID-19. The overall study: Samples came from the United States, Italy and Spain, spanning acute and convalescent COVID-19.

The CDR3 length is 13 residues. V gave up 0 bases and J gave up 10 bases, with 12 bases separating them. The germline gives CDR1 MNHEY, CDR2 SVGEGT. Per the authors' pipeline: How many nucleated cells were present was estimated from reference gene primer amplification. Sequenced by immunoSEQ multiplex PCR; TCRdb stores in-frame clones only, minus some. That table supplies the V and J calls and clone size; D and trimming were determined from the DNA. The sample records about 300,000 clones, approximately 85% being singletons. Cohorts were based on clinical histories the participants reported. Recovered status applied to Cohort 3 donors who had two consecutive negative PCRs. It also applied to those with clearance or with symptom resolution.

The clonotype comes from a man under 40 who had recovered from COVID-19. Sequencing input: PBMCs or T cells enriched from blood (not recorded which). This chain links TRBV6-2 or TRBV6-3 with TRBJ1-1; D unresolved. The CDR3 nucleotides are TGTGCCAGCAGTTACTCTCCCCCCGGAGTAGCTTTCTTT. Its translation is CASSYSPPGVAFF.